The 17 T cell receptor beta chains below all came from one sample that was sequenced in a study of cytomegalovirus exposure and HLA in healthy donors listed by TCRdb under 2017. The library came from the immunoSEQ multiplex PCR assay. For the multiplex PCR, a mixture combining 60 forward primers for TCR Vbeta segments and 13 reverse primers for TCR Jbeta segments was used. What TCRdb holds here is the immuneACCESS table cut down to in-frame rearrangements. Part of the clones is not present; checked against another copy, under half of the missing clones reflect an unresolved V gene, and the others are unexplained. The table for this sample lists around 140,000 clones. The ten largest clones capture about 2% of the sample. The specimen was PBMCs. All receptors derive from a woman under 30 in good health and CMV-seronegative.

The rearrangement uses TRBV5-1 and TRBJ2-5, with no clear D. From germline, CDR1 is SGHRS and CDR2 YFSETQ. V lost 0 bases and J 0 bases, leaving 6 bases between the germline ends. This CDR3 is built from 14 residues. The CDR3 loop is CASSLGADQETQYF. The CDR3 DNA follows: TGCGCCAGCAGCTTGGGGGCAGACCAAGAGACCCAGTACTTC.

Note on this clone: Distinct nucleotide sequences in the sample also encode this CDR3. The gene calls are TRBV10-3 and TRBJ2-5; D uncertain. The CDR3 covers 11 residues. Trimming stripped 10 bases from V and 5 bases from J, with 11 bases between. Germline values: CDR1 ENHRY, CDR2 SYGVKD. Here the CDR3 DNA reads TGTGCCACCCTGCCCCGGGAGACCCAGTACTTC. The encoded protein is CATLPRETQYF.

The J gene is TRBJ2-5, the V gene TRBV6-1; 10 bases fit TRBD2. This CDR3 contains 14 residues. V shed 8 bases and J 4 bases; nucleotides not matched to a gene: 7. CDR1 and CDR2 (germline): MNHNS, SASEGT. The CDR3 bases are TGTGCCAGCCATTCTAGCGGGAGACTAGAGACCCAGTACTTC. It yields the protein CASHSSGRLETQYF.

The chain recombines TRBV28 with TRBJ2-1; no definite D call. Trimming stripped 3 bases from V and 3 bases from J, with 9 bases between. The length of the CDR3 is 14 residues. Looked up from germline, CDR1 is MDHEN and CDR2 is SYDVKM. The CDR3, as DNA: TGTGCCAGCAGTTTTATGTTCGGCTACAATGAGCAGTTCTTC. Its protein is CASSFMFGYNEQFF.

The chain carries TRBV10-3 and TRBJ1-1; 10 nucleotides line up with TRBD1. The length of the CDR3 is 14 residues. With 6 bases clipped from V and 8 bases from J, the junction kept 9 bases outside the gene matches. Looked up from germline, CDR1 is ENHRY and CDR2 is SYGVKD. The CDR3 bases are TGTGCCATCAGGAGGGACAGGGGAAATCCGGAAGCTTTCTTT. Translating gives CAIRRDRGNPEAFF.

The rearrangement uses TRBV12-1 and TRBJ2-1; TRBD2 is the table's D call and was not checked against the DNA. TRBV12-1 is shown as a pseudogene. CDR3 size: 14 residues. CDR3 DNA sequence: TGTGCCAGCAGCTTTCTAGCGGGAGGAGGAGAGCAGTTCTTC. This gives the protein CASSFLAGGGEQFF.

CDR3: CASSLAGISNEQFF. Written as DNA, the CDR3 is TGTGCCAGCAGCTTAGCAGGAATCAGCAATGAGCAGTTCTTC. The chain carries TRBV11-2 and TRBJ2-1; the D is unclear. V was shortened by 1 base and J by 6 bases, with 10 bases between the two germline ends. CDR1 and CDR2 from the germline V gene are SGHAT and FQNNGV. This CDR3 spans 14 amino acids.

V is TRBV28 and J is TRBJ1-1, with 9 bases that match TRBD1. Germline CDR1 and CDR2: MDHEN and SYDVKM. The CDR3 is made up of 14 amino acids. V lost 5 bases and J lost 4; bases outside the gene matches: 5. For the CDR3, the DNA is TGTGCCAGCAGTGCCGGGACAGGGTTCACTGAAGCTTTCTTT. As protein: CASSAGTGFTEAFF.

The J gene is TRBJ2-1, the V gene TRBV7-3; TRBD2 is a possible D gene (6 bases). The germline V gene has CDR1 SGHTA and CDR2 FQGTGA. V dropped 1 base and J dropped 0 bases, with 10 bases sitting between them. The CDR3 runs 16 residues. The CDR3 DNA reads TGTGCCAGCAGCTTAAATGGCGGGATCTCCTACAATGAGCAGTTCTTC. Its translation: CASSLNGGISYNEQFF. The entire variable domain, with the rest obtained from reference TRBV7-3 and TRBJ2-1, is as follows: GAGVSQTPSNKVTEKGKYVELRCDPISGHTALYWYRQSLGQGPEFLIYFQGTGAADDSGLPNDRFFAVRPEGSVSTLKIQRTERGDSAVYLCASSLNGGISYNEQFFGPGTRLTVL.

The chain uses TRBV7-6 and TRBJ2-1, with TRBD2 matching over 8 bases. Germline CDR1 reads SGHVS; CDR2 reads FNYEAQ. The V gene end was trimmed by 0 bases and the J gene end by 9 bases; junction bases not matched to a gene: 7. The CDR3 extends over 15 amino acids. The CDR3 region is CASSLASGDGGEQFF. In DNA form, the CDR3 reads TGTGCCAGCAGCTTAGCTAGCGGGGATGGGGGTGAGCAGTTCTTC.

A word on this clone: One end of the junction is discordant with germline, which a read error may explain. In nucleotides, the CDR3 is TGTGCCAGCAGCTGGGACAGGACTTGGATCATTTTC. The encoded protein is CASSWDRTWIIF. The V gene is TRBV5-6, the J gene TRBJ1-2, with TRBD1 identical over 8 bases. There are 12 residues in the CDR3. Per germline, CDR1 SGHDT and CDR2 YYEEEE.

The rearrangement joins TRBV19 to TRBJ2-7; D may be TRBD2 (6 bases). The CDR3 is made up of 14 amino acids. V dropped 4 bases and J dropped 3 bases, with 13 bases sitting between them. Germline CDR1 LNHDA, CDR2 SQIVND (reference sequence). The CDR3 sequence: CASSTGTGDYEQYF. The CDR3 DNA follows: TGTGCCAGTAGTACCGGGACTGGCGACTACGAGCAGTACTTC.

The chain carries TRBV15 and TRBJ2-5; 9 bases line up with TRBD1. The germline V gene encodes CDR1 LNHNV and CDR2 YYDKDF (reference sequence). Unmatched junction bases numbered 6, after V lost 0 bases and J lost 7 bases. The CDR3 is 15 amino acids. The CDR3 is CATSREGQGARTQYF. For the CDR3, the DNA is TGTGCCACCAGCAGAGAGGGACAGGGTGCGCGGACCCAGTACTTC.

The rearrangement links TRBV7-2 to TRBJ1-1, with 11 bases lining up with TRBD1. J lost 5 bases, V lost 4 bases, and 9 bases had no gene match. The CDR3 is 16 residues long. Germline V gene sequence: CDR1 SGHTA, CDR2 FQGNSA. The CDR3 bases are TGTGCCAGCAGCTCTCTCGGACAGGGGGCTTTGACTGAAGCTTTCTTT. Its protein product is CASSSLGQGALTEAFF. The complete variable domain, with remaining parts taken from reference TRBV7-2 and TRBJ1-1, reads GAGVSQSPSNKVTEKGKDVELRCDPISGHTALYWYRQSLGQGLEFLIYFQGNSAPDKSGLPSDRFSAERTGGSVSTLTIQRTQQEDSAVYLCASSSLGQGALTEAFFGQGTRLTVV.

A note on this clone: Additional DNA sequences in this sample encode the identical CDR3. The J gene is TRBJ2-3, the V gene TRBV5-1, with 12 bases identical to TRBD2. The CDR3 length is 14 residues. Germline assignment: CDR1 SGHRS and CDR2 YFSETQ. V shed 10 bases and J 6 bases; nucleotides not matched to a gene: 9. The DNA of the CDR3 is TGCGCCTCCCGGCTAGCGGGAGGGGCGGATACGCAGTATTTT. Protein product: CASRLAGGADTQYF.

The J gene is TRBJ2-4, the V gene TRBV28; D perhaps matches TRBD1 (8 bases). V lost 5 bases and J 1 base, leaving 18 bases between the germline ends. CDR1 MDHEN and CDR2 SYDVKM come from the germline V gene. This CDR3 region has 17 residues. Written as DNA, the CDR3 is TGTGCCAGCAGTCCCCGGACAGGGAGGGGGGCCAAAAACATTCAGTACTTC. Protein sequence: CASSPRTGRGAKNIQYF.

This rearrangement joins TRBV18 to TRBJ1-3; D gene uncertain. CDR3 length equals 14 residues. V lost 1 base and J lost 0, with 4 bases in between. Per germline, CDR1 KGHSH and CDR2 LQKENI. In DNA form, the CDR3 reads TGTGCCAGCTCACCACAGAGCTCTGGAAACACCATATATTTT. It specifies CASSPQSSGNTIYF.